A single T cell receptor (beta chain) is shown here with its context. Its antigen is unidentified. This sample was taken from a study of cytomegalovirus exposure and HLA in healthy donors. Study results and limitations: The Asian-associated ancestry cluster reportedly had fewer N-insertions than the approximately 670-donor mean in a later analysis. Among TCR beta chains, those listed as cytomegalovirus-associated numbered around 160. A later analysis found that most CMV-associated TCR beta chains appeared HLA-restricted. Presence/absence analysis assumed near-uniform sequencing depth across donors.

The ends lost 5 bases at V and 2 bases at J; junction bases unmatched: 5. Germline loops: CDR1 SGHAT, CDR2 FQNNGV. The CDR3 has 14 amino acids. PCR employed 60 Vbeta and 13 Jbeta primers. Profiled with immunoSEQ multiplex PCR; TCRdb holds only in-frame clones, not every one. The data contain about 140,000 clones, just over 65% of them seen just once; the ten biggest clones take up 5.5% to 7%. The sample comprised PBMCs. The V call is TRBV11-2, the J call TRBJ2-7; 8 bases agree with TRBD1. The source is a woman aged 55-70 years in good health and CMV-seronegative. This chain's CDR3 is CASSQDRGTYEQYF. As DNA, the CDR3 is TGTGCCAGCAGCCAAGACAGGGGAACCTACGAGCAGTACTTC.